This T cell receptor beta chain originates from a study of blood T cell repertoires in COVID-19. Study summary: Samples of COVID-19 (acute and convalescent) were obtained from the United States, Italy and Spain. The analysed material was cDNA or gDNA that came from T cells, B-cell-depleted T cells, or PBMCs.

The Seattle patients joined while their infection was active and were tracked longitudinally afterward. In the study's own analysis: Nucleated cell number was recorded as an estimate derived from reference gene primer amplification. This table comes from immunoSEQ multiplex PCR, and its TCRdb copy is limited to in-frame clones, with some not included. V and J calls and clone size are those listed in that table; D and trimming were worked out from the DNA. The sample carries more than 150,000 clones, around nine tenths recorded once. This TCR derives from a woman aged 70-85 years with COVID-19, enrolled during active disease. The sequenced sample was peripheral blood.

The CDR3 is CASSQDPGGLNYGYTF. Written as DNA, the CDR3 is TGCGCCAGCAGCCAAGATCCCGGGGGACTTAACTATGGCTACACCTTC. The chain joins TRBV4-1 to TRBJ1-2; D might be TRBD1 (5 bases). Trimming pared 0 bases from V and 1 base from J, leaving 12 bases between. The CDR3 loop spans 16 amino acids. CDR1 is MGHRA, CDR2 YSYEKL, per germline.